The 10 T cell receptor beta chains listed next were all sequenced from one sample in a study of T cells in Graves' hyperthyroidism and ophthalmopathy. From RNA transcripts, TCR beta CDR3 regions were amplified. First-round RT-PCR targeting the TCR CDR3 was performed with the HTBI primer set. MiXCR, applied by TCRdb to the multiplex PCR reads, yields one record per CDR3 protein. Of some 300,000 distinct CDR3 sequences listed, more than 10% are singletons. The material sequenced was blood. The receptors shown here come from a woman in her twenties or thirties with Graves' hyperthyroidism that later progressed to Graves' ophthalmopathy.

Concerning this clonotype itself: The junction departs from germline at one end; a sequencing error may be responsible. The chain joins TRBV7-2 to TRBJ2-1; the match to TRBD2 covers 15 bases. CDR1 SGHTA and CDR2 FQGNSA come from the germline V gene. The CDR3 consists of 17 residues. The CDR3, as DNA: TGTGCCAGCAGCTCGGGGAAGGGACTAGCGGGAGGTAATGAGCAGCTCTTC. It specifies CASSSGKGLAGGNEQLF.

This clonotype has at least ten counts. CDR3 in DNA: TGTGCCAGCAGCCCGAAATTTGCCAGGGCCTACAATGAGCAGTTCTTC. Its translation: CASSPKFARAYNEQFF. This chain links TRBV11-2 with TRBJ2-1; maybe TRBD1 (5 bases). Per the germline V gene, CDR1 is SGHAT and CDR2 is FQNNGV. There are 16 residues in the CDR3. V was cut by 5 bases and J by 2 bases, with 16 bases left in between.

This clonotype was seen ten or more times. The chain recombines TRBV11-1 with TRBJ1-2; D gene ambiguous. Germline values: CDR1 SGHAT, CDR2 FQDESV (reference sequence). The CDR3 loop spans 15 amino acids. Trimming left V 3 bases short and J 4 bases short, with 15 bases between. The CDR3 protein is CASSFDWGGAYGYTF. CDR3 in DNA: TGTGCCAGCAGCTTCGACTGGGGTGGAGCCTATGGCTACACCTTC.

This clonotype was seen many times. The chain joins TRBV6-1 to TRBJ1-5, with TRBD1 matching 9 bases. J was trimmed by 2 bases and V by 6 bases; bases with no gene match: 8. The germline CDR1 and CDR2 sequences are MNHNS and SASEGT. The CDR3 has 16 residues. CDR3 loop: CASSPDRGDGNQPQHF. In DNA, the CDR3 is TGTGCCAGCAGCCCGGACAGGGGAGATGGCAATCAGCCCCAGCATTTT.

This clonotype was seen more than once but under ten times. The rearrangement uses TRBV29-1 and TRBJ2-7, with D perhaps TRBD2 (7 bases). This CDR3 contains 13 residues. CDR1 is SQVTM and CDR2 is ANQGSEA in the germline V gene. Trimming took off 7 bases at V and 3 bases at J, with 16 bases between the two ends. This CDR3 is CSERGAPFYEQYF. DNA of the CDR3: TGCAGCGAACGGGGGGCCCCTTTCTACGAGCAGTACTTC.

Turning to this clonotype: This CDR3 fails to terminate in the conserved phenylalanine or tryptophan, so it likely reflects a read error. The DNA is left out, because the CDR3 cannot be placed on it with certainty; the CDR3 is given as TCRdb lists it. The chain recombines TRBV28 with TRBJ2-2. The CDR3 is 8 amino acids in total, end residues counted. Germline lookup yields CDR1 MDHEN and CDR2 SYDVKM. CDR3 region: CASSIQWG.

This clonotype came up many times. This chain joins TRBV6-1 and TRBJ2-1; either TRBD1 or TRBD2 may fit D (5 bases each). V dropped 1 base and J dropped 6 bases, with 22 bases sitting between them. The CDR3 extends over 18 amino acids. Germline V gives CDR1 MNHNS, CDR2 SASEGT. For the CDR3, the DNA is TGTGCCAGCAGTGAAGAAGCCCCCCGGGTGAGGGGATTCAATGAGCAGTTCTTC. It yields the protein CASSEEAPRVRGFNEQFF.

V is TRBV19 and J is TRBJ2-1; tentatively, D is TRBD1 (6 bases). The CDR3 runs 13 residues. Germline CDR1 and CDR2: LNHDA and SQIVND (reference sequence). V lost 3 bases, J lost 5 bases, and 8 bases lay in between. The CDR3 loop reads CASSIDRNNEQFF. CDR3 sequence (DNA): TGTGCCAGTAGTATCGACAGGAACAATGAGCAGTTCTTC.

The count of this clonotype is one. CDR3 residues: CASSQENRWELVQFF. The CDR3, as DNA: TGCGCCAGCAGCCAAGAGAATAGATGGGAATTGGTGCAGTTCTTC. The chain couples TRBV4-1 to TRBJ2-1; D ambiguous. The CDR3 extends over 15 amino acids. V dropped 0 bases and J dropped 12 bases, with 18 bases sitting between them. From germline, CDR1 is MGHRA and CDR2 YSYEKL.

The CDR3 nucleotides read TGTGCCAGTAGTATGGATTGGAGCGGGACCGGGGAGCTGTTTTTT. Translating gives CASSMDWSGTGELFF. The chain uses TRBV19 and TRBJ2-2; perhaps TRBD2 as D (6 bases). The CDR3 totals 15 residues. Trimming removed 3 bases from V and 5 bases from J, with 13 bases in between. Germline CDR1 LNHDA, CDR2 SQIVND (reference sequence).